The 21 T cell receptor beta chains listed next were all sequenced from one sample in a study of T cell changes during pregnancy in multiple sclerosis. Method: immunoSEQ multiplex PCR; TCRdb's copy keeps in-frame clones and lacks some. The sample gives tens of thousands of clones, approximately 95% of which show up once; about 0.99% is in the top ten. Sequenced material: peripheral blood, taken in the second trimester of pregnancy. All receptors derive from a female donor in good health, enrolled as a control in a pregnancy study.

The CDR3 DNA is TGTGCCAGCACCGTCCGGGGGACAGGGGGCTCGAGCTACACCTTC. Amino acids: CASTVRGTGGSSYTF. The gene calls are TRBV11-2 and TRBJ1-2, with 12 bases aligning to TRBD1. V gave up 7 bases and J gave up 9 bases; unmatched junction bases: 12. This CDR3 has 15 amino acids. CDR1 is SGHAT and CDR2 is FQNNGV in the germline V gene.

V is TRBV2 and J is TRBJ2-7; D is possibly TRBD2 (5 bases). The CDR3 contains 14 residues. Germline CDR1 reads SNHLY; CDR2 reads FYNNEI. The V end lost 6 bases, the J end lost 5 bases, and 17 bases lay between the germline ends. As DNA, the CDR3 is TGTGCCAGCAGCAGCTCCGGGTACGGGAACGAGCAGTACTTC. Its protein is CASSSSGYGNEQYF.

This chain uses TRBV12-1 with TRBJ2-3; the D call TRBD1 from the table was never checked on the DNA. TRBV12-1 is flagged as a pseudogene. The CDR3 totals 15 residues. CDR3 protein: CASSSCRITTDTQYF. Written as DNA, the CDR3 is TGTGCCAGCAGCTCTTGCAGGATAACCACAGATACGCAGTATTTT.

This clone showed up just once. The chain employs TRBV27 and TRBJ2-1; 8 bases map to TRBD2. Losses at the gene ends were 2 bases for V and 7 bases for J; bases not matched to a gene: 10. CDR1 is MNHEY and CDR2 is SMNVEV in the germline V gene (reference sequence). The CDR3 is 16 residues long. The CDR3 DNA reads as TGTGCCAGCAGTTTAATTCCAGCGGGAGCGGGGAATGAGCAGTTCTTC. Encoded protein: CASSLIPAGAGNEQFF.

CDR3 sequence reads: CASSALGPEGDTGELFF. DNA of the CDR3: TGTGCCAGCAGCGCCCTGGGTCCGGAGGGCGACACCGGGGAGCTGTTTTTT. V is TRBV11-2 and J is TRBJ2-2; possible D gene TRBD2, 6 bases. V dropped 5 bases and J dropped 3 bases, with 19 bases sitting between them. The CDR3 is 17 residues long. CDR1 is SGHAT, CDR2 FQNNGV, per germline.

The rearrangement uses TRBV9 and TRBJ2-1; D possibly corresponds to TRBD1 (6 bases). Germline CDR1 and CDR2: SGDLS and YYNGEE. Trimming removed 0 bases at V and 3 bases at J, with 10 bases between. The CDR3 sequence is 15 residues long. CDR3 in DNA: TGTGCCAGCAGCGTAGGGGTAGGGGGCTACAATGAGCAGTTCTTC. Residues: CASSVGVGGYNEQFF.

The rearrangement uses TRBV30 and TRBJ2-5; no definite D call. Trimming took off 5 bases at V and 4 bases at J, with 11 bases between the two ends. CDR3 length equals 12 residues. Germline V gene data show CDR1 as GTSNPN and CDR2 as SVGIG (reference sequence). CDR3 DNA sequence: TGTGCCTGGTCAGGAAATCCAGAGACCCAGTACTTC. Translation: CAWSGNPETQYF.

The V gene is TRBV7-2, the J gene TRBJ2-5; 7 bases are a match to TRBD2. CDR3 length: 15 amino acids. V gave up 3 bases and J gave up 3 bases; unmatched junction bases: 7. Germline CDR1 reads SGHTA; CDR2 reads FQGNSA. In DNA form, the CDR3 reads TGTGCCAGCAGCTTCGCCGCAACTAGCGAAGAGACCCAGTACTTC. It codes for CASSFAATSEETQYF.

V and J are TRBV4-2 and TRBJ2-2; TRBD1 might be the D (5 bases). This CDR3 comprises 13 residues. In germline, CDR1 is LGHNA, CDR2 YNFKEQ. V was pared by 4 bases and J by 8 bases, with 11 bases between. CDR3 coding DNA: TGTGCCAGCAGCCTCCTAGGGGCGGGGGAGCTGTTTTTT. It translates to CASSLLGAGELFF.

This rearrangement joins TRBV5-1 to TRBJ2-5; TRBD2 matches 8 bases. The CDR3 contains 17 residues. Germline V CDR1 and CDR2: SGHRS, YFSETQ. J gave up 1 base and V 2 bases, and 10 bases lay outside the gene matches. This chain's CDR3 is CASSFSGTSGFQETQYF. The CDR3 nucleotides are TGCGCCAGCAGCTTTAGCGGTACTAGCGGTTTCCAAGAGACCCAGTACTTC.

J is TRBJ1-4 and V is TRBV29-1; 9 bases are shared with TRBD1. Germline CDR1 reads SQVTM; CDR2 reads ANQGSEA. This CDR3 spans 13 amino acids. With 6 bases clipped from V and 5 bases from J, the junction kept 4 bases outside the gene matches. CDR3 loop: CSVTGGKNEKLFF. CDR3 sequence (DNA): TGCAGCGTGACAGGGGGGAAAAATGAAAAACTGTTTTTT. Variable domain in full (rest from reference TRBV29-1 and TRBJ1-4): SAVISQKPSRDICQRGTSLTIQCQVDSQVTMMFWYRQQPGQSLTLIATANQGSEATYESGFVIDKFPISRPNLTFSTLTVSNMSPEDSSIYLCSVTGGKNEKLFFGSGTQLSVL.

J is TRBJ2-3 and V is TRBV5-5; maybe TRBD1 (8 bases). The germline V gene encodes CDR1 SGHKS and CDR2 YYEKEE (reference sequence). Trimming took 6 bases from V and 3 from J, leaving 20 bases between them. This CDR3 has 16 residues. CDR3 sequence (DNA): TGTGCCAGCACCTCGGGTGACAGGGGAGGGACAGATACGCAGTATTTT. Translation gives CASTSGDRGGTDTQYF.

The chain combines TRBV5-1 with TRBJ2-7; no reliable D call. V shed 0 bases and J shed 1 base, with 5 bases lying between them. Looked up from germline, CDR1 is SGHRS and CDR2 is YFSETQ. The CDR3 runs to 13 residues. CDR3 protein: CASSLAPSYEQYF. In nucleotides, the CDR3 is TGCGCCAGCAGCTTGGCCCCTTCCTACGAGCAGTACTTC.

The chain carries TRBV5-8 and TRBJ1-1; no reliable D call. V was pared by 2 bases and J by 0 bases, with 11 bases between. Germline assignment: CDR1 SGHTS and CDR2 YDEGEE. The CDR3 runs to 15 residues. The CDR3 loop reads CASSLRTTMNTEAFF. For the CDR3, the DNA is TGTGCCAGCAGCTTACGGACTACCATGAACACTGAAGCTTTCTTT.

The chain uses TRBV11-2 and TRBJ1-1; 7 nucleotides align to TRBD1. After removal of 6 bases from V and 4 bases from J, the junction contained 8 bases not matched to a gene. The length of the CDR3 is 14 residues. Germline V lookup: CDR1 SGHAT, CDR2 FQNNGV. Here the CDR3 reads CASSWVTGVTEAFF. In DNA form, the CDR3 reads TGTGCCAGCAGTTGGGTCACAGGGGTCACTGAAGCTTTCTTT.

V and J are TRBV5-6 and TRBJ2-3, with 8 bases lining up with TRBD2. Germline V gives CDR1 SGHDT, CDR2 YYEEEE. Trimming removed 4 bases from V and 6 bases from J; junction bases left unmatched: 7. The CDR3 loop spans 14 amino acids. The CDR3 DNA reads TGTGCCAGCAGCCCGACTAGCGTCTTCGATACGCAGTATTTT. Protein: CASSPTSVFDTQYF. The full variable domain, with the rest looked up from reference TRBV5-6 and TRBJ2-3, is DAGVTQSPTHLIKTRGQQVTLRCSPKSGHDTVSWYQQALGQGPQFIFQYYEEEERQRGNFPDRFSGHQFPNYSSELNVNALLLGDSALYLCASSPTSVFDTQYFGPGTRLTVL.

The DNA for the CDR3 is TGTGCCAGTAGTACATTACAGGGGAAGTGGGGTAATGAGCAGTTCTTC. As protein: CASSTLQGKWGNEQFF. This rearrangement joins TRBV19 to TRBJ2-1, with TRBD1 matching over 7 bases. The J segment lost 7 bases and the V segment lost 4 bases, leaving 13 bases of the junction unmatched. CDR3 size: 16 residues. The V gene's germline CDR1 is LNHDA and CDR2 SQIVND (reference sequence).

Comment on this clone: Distinct nucleotide sequences in the sample also encode this CDR3. The V and J genes are TRBV29-1 and TRBJ1-2; D unresolved. CDR1 is SQVTM, CDR2 ANQGSEA, per germline. This CDR3 is 10 amino acids long. The V and J ends lost 4 bases and 6 bases respectively, with 6 bases between them. CDR3 sequence (DNA): TGCAGCGTTGGTACGGATGGCTACACCTTC. Translated: CSVGTDGYTF.

The chain joins TRBV14 to TRBJ2-1, with 7 positions matching TRBD2. Looked up from germline, CDR1 is SGHDN and CDR2 is FVKESK. The trim removed 0 bases at V and 8 bases at J, leaving 10 bases unmatched. The CDR3 covers 16 residues. The CDR3 DNA follows: TGTGCCAGCAGCCAAGATCGGGGGGTGCTTTGGGATGAGCAGTTCTTC. Translating it yields CASSQDRGVLWDEQFF.

This rearrangement joins TRBV28 to TRBJ1-3; 7 bases are a match to TRBD1. Germline CDR1 and CDR2: MDHEN and SYDVKM. This CDR3 has 15 amino acids. The V and J ends lost 3 bases and 4 bases, in that order; junction bases with no gene match: 6. The CDR3: CASSLPDREGNTIYF. The CDR3 DNA reads as TGTGCCAGCAGTTTGCCCGACAGGGAAGGAAACACCATATATTTT.

The genes are TRBV27 and TRBJ2-5, with TRBD1 identical over 8 bases. The CDR3 loop spans 16 amino acids. Germline V gene sequence: CDR1 MNHEY, CDR2 SMNVEV (reference sequence). Trimming at V came to 5 bases and at J to 0 bases, leaving 8 bases not matched to a gene. The CDR3 here is CASSPRDRTHQETQYF. The CDR3, as DNA: TGTGCCAGCAGTCCAAGGGACAGGACGCACCAAGAGACCCAGTACTTC.